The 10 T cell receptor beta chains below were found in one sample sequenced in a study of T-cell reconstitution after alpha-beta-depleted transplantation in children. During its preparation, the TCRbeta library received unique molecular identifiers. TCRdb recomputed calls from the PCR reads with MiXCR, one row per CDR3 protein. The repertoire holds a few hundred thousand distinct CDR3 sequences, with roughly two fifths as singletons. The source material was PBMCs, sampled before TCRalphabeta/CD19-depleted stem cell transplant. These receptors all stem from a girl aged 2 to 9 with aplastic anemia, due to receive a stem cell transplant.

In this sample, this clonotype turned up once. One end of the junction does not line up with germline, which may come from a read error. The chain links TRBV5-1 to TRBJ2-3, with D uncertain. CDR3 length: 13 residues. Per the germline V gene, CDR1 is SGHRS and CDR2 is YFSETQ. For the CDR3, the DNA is TGCGCCAGCACCCCCCTTGGGGTAGATACGCATTATTTT. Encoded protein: CASTPLGVDTHYF.

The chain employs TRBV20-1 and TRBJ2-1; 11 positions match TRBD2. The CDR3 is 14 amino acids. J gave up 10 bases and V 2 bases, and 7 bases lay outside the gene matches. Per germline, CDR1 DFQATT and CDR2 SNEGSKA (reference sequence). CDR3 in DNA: TGCAGTGCTAGATCTAGCGGGAGGATCGGGGAGCAGTTCTTC. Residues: CSARSSGRIGEQFF.

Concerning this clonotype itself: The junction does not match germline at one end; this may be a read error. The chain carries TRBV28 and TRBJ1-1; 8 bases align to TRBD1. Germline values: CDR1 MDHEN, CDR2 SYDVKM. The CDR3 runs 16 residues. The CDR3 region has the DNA TGTGCCAGCAGTGAAATAGGACAGGGCGCGAACACTGAAACTTTCTTT. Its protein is CASSEIGQGANTETFF.

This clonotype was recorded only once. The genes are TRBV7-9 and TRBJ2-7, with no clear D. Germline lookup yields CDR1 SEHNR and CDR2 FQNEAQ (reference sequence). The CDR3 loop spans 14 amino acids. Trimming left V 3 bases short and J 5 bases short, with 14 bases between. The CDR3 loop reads CASSFPGKLHEQYF. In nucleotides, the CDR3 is TGTGCCAGCAGCTTCCCCGGCAAGCTCCACGAGCAGTACTTC.

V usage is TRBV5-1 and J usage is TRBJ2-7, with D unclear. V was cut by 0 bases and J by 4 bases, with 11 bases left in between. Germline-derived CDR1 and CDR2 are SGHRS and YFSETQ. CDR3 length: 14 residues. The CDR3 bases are TGCGCCAGCAGCTTGGAAATCCCCCTTTACGAGCAGTACTTC. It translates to CASSLEIPLYEQYF.

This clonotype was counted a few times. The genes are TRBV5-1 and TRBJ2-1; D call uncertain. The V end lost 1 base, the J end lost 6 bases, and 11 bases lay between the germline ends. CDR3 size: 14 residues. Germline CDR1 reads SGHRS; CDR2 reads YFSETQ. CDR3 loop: CASSLSPPTNEQFF. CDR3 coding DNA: TGCGCCAGCAGCTTGTCCCCTCCTACCAATGAGCAGTTCTTC.

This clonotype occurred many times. CDR3 in amino acids: CASSLRTSGSGELFF. The CDR3 nucleotides are TGTGCCAGCAGCTTGAGGACTAGTGGGTCGGGGGAGCTGTTTTTT. The V and J genes are TRBV5-6 and TRBJ2-2; 7 bases agree with TRBD2. The J segment lost 8 bases and the V segment lost 1 base, leaving 8 bases of the junction unmatched. The germline CDR1 and CDR2 sequences are SGHDT and YYEEEE. This CDR3 is built from 15 residues.

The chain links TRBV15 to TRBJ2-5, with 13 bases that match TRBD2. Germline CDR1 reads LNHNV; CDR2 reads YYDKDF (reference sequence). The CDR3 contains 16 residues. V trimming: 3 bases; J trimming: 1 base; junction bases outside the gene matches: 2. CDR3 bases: TGTGCCACCAGCAGGGGACTAGCGGGACTCCAAGAGACCCAGTACTTC. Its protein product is CATSRGLAGLQETQYF.

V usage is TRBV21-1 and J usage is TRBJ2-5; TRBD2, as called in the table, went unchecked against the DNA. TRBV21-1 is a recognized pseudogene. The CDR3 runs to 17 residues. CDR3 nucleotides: TGTGCCAGCAGCAAACGTCCCGGGACTAGCGGGGGCCAGACCCAGTACTTC. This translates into CASSKRPGTSGGQTQYF.

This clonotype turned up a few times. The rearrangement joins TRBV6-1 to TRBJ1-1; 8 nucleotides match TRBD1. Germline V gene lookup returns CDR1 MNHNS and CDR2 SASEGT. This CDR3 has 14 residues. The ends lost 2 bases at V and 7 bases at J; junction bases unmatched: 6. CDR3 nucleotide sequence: TGTGCCAGCAGTGAATATCCCGACAGGGGTGAAGCTTTCTTT. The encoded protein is CASSEYPDRGEAFF.